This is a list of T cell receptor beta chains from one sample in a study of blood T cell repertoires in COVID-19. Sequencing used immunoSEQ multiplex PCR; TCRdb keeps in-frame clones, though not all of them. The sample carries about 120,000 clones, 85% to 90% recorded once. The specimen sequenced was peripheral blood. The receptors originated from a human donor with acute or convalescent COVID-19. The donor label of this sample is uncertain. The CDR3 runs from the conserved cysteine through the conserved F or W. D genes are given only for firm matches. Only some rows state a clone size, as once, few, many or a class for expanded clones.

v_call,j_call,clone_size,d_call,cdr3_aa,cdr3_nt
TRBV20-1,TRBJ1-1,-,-,CSARAYTEAFF,TGCAGTGCTAGGGCCTACACTGAAGCTTTCTTT
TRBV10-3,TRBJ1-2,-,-,CAISESPTSFHGYTF,TGTGCCATCAGTGAGTCCCCGACAAGCTTTCATGGCTACACCTTC
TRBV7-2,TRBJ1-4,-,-,CASSLEGPGPVEKLFF,TGTGCCAGCAGCTTAGAAGGGCCAGGGCCGGTGGAAAAACTGTTTTTT
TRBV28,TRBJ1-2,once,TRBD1,CASSTDRMTSYTF,TGTGCCAGCAGTACGGACAGGATGACAAGCTACACCTTC
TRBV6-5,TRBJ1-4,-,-,CASTTFPGEKLFF,TGTGCCAGCACCACATTTCCAGGTGAAAAACTGTTTTTT
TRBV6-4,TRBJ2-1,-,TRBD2,CASRADSGSLSYNEQFF,TGTGCCAGCAGGGCCGATAGCGGGAGTCTCTCCTACAATGAGCAGTTCTTC
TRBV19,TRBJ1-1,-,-,CASRASPSPNTEAFF,TGTGCCAGTAGGGCATCCCCATCGCCGAACACTGAAGCTTTCTTT
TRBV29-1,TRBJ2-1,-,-,CSVEDFPGEQFF,TGCAGCGTTGAAGATTTTCCGGGTGAGCAGTTCTTC
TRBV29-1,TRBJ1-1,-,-,CSVARSRDMNTEAFF,TGCAGCGTGGCTCGATCCAGAGACATGAACACTGAAGCTTTCTTT
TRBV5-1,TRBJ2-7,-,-,CASSLVGATYEQYF,TGCGCCAGCAGCTTGGTAGGGGCCACCTACGAGCAGTACTTC
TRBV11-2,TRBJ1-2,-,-,CASSLWSRGRLNWGYTF,TGTGCCAGCAGCTTATGGAGTCGGGGAAGATTGAATTGGGGCTACACCTTC
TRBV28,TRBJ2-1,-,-,CASSLGGLDEQFF,TGTGCCAGCAGTCTCGGGGGGCTGGATGAGCAGTTCTTC
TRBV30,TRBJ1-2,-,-,CAWSVYRFDANYGYTF,TGTGCCTGGAGTGTATACAGGTTTGATGCTAACTATGGCTACACCTTC
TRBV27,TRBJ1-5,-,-,CASSYAGFGDQPQHF,TGTGCCAGCAGTTATGCGGGCTTTGGCGATCAGCCCCAGCATTTT
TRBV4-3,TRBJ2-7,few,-,CASSQDEGGGYEQYF,TGCGCCAGCAGCCAAGATGAGGGAGGGGGCTACGAGCAGTACTTC
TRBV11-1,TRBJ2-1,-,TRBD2,CASSFFSGRGSEQFF,TGTGCCAGCAGCTTTTTTAGCGGGAGGGGTAGTGAGCAGTTCTTC
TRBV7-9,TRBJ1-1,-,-,CASRNRIQAFF,TGTGCCAGCCGGAACAGGATACAAGCTTTCTTT
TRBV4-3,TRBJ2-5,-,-,CASSQDRVGTFETQYF,TGCGCCAGCAGCCAAGATAGGGTCGGGACATTTGAGACCCAGTACTTC
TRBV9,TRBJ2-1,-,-,CASSVDGGNEQFF,TGTGCCAGCAGCGTAGACGGGGGTAATGAGCAGTTCTTC
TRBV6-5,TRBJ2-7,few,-,CASRTLLGANEQYF,TGTGCCAGCAGAACCCTCCTGGGAGCCAACGAGCAGTACTTC
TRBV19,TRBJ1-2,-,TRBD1,CASKGTGGFGYTF,TGTGCCAGTAAAGGGACAGGGGGCTTTGGCTACACCTTC
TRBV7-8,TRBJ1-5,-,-,CASSRRGFQPQHF,TGTGCCAGCAGCCGAAGGGGGTTTCAGCCCCAGCATTTT
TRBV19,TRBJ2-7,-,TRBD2,CASSTGLAGGPEQYF,TGTGCCAGTAGTACCGGACTAGCGGGAGGGCCCGAGCAGTACTTC
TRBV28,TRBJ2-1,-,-,CASSPRGIQFF,TGTGCCAGCAGCCCCCGTGGCATTCAGTTCTTC
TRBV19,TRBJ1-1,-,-,CASSIEGVMNTEAFF,TGTGCCAGTAGTATCGAGGGGGTAATGAACACTGAAGCTTTCTTT